This T cell receptor (beta chain) was found in a study of control samples from healthy donors and cancer patients. For this clone: The germline gene is not matched at one end of the junction; a read error may be the cause. Distinct nucleotide sequences in the sample also encode this CDR3.

This CDR3 is 17 amino acids long. CDR1 and CDR2 from the germline V gene are LGHNT and FRNRAP. Clones were read by immunoSEQ multiplex PCR, and TCRdb kept only the in-frame ones, dropping some. The sample shows 61,000 or so clones, 90% of them seen only once. This TCR was recovered from a man aged 60 to 75 with colorectal cancer. Sequenced material: PBMCs. The chain joins TRBV12-5 to TRBJ2-3; 9 bases map to TRBD2. The CDR3 reads CASGLVPAGGQSDTQYF. The DNA of the CDR3 is TGTGCTAGTGGGTTGGTACCGGCGGGGGGGCAATCAGATACGCAGTATTTT.